A selection of T cell receptor beta chains follows, all from one sample in a study of blood T cell repertoires in COVID-19. Clones were sequenced by immunoSEQ multiplex PCR, and TCRdb holds only the in-frame ones, with some missing. This table holds around 140,000 clones, roughly 90% found once. The sample consisted of peripheral blood. These receptors were collected from a man aged 55 to 69 with COVID-19, enrolled during active disease. Both conserved end residues are part of each CDR3. The order of the fields is V gene, D gene, clone size, J gene, CDR3 DNA, CDR3 protein. A D gene is named only where the DNA matches it firmly. Size is omitted from some rows. Given values are once, few, many or a class for expanded clones.

TRBV19,TRBD2,.,TRBJ2-5,TGTGCCAGTAGTCGTCGTAGCGGGGTGTTCCGGGAGACCCAGTACTTC,CASSRRSGVFRETQYF
TRBV5-6,TRBD1,.,TRBJ1-5,TGTGCCAGCAGCCCCAGCATCCAGGGGGTAAATCAGCCCCAGCATTTT,CASSPSIQGVNQPQHF
TRBV6-1,TRBD1,.,TRBJ1-2,TGTGCCAGCAGTGAACTTAGACAGGGGGTTTCTGGCTACACCTTC,CASSELRQGVSGYTF
TRBV21-1,.,once,TRBJ1-4,TGTGCCAGCAGCCCACCCGGGGAGCAAATGGGACTGTTTTTT,CASSPPGEQMGLFF
TRBV6-5,TRBD1,.,TRBJ1-4,TGTGCCAGCAGATACAGACAGGGGCGAGGTGAAAAACTGTTTTTT,CASRYRQGRGEKLFF
TRBV11-2,.,.,TRBJ1-3,TGTGCCAGCAGCTTAGTTGGGACTGCTGGAAACACCATATATTTT,CASSLVGTAGNTIYF
TRBV2,.,.,TRBJ1-2,TGTGCCAGCAGTGGAGGGTTTAACTATGGCTACACCTTC,CASSGGFNYGYTF
TRBV7-9,.,.,TRBJ2-5,TGTGCCAGCAGCTGGGGGAGGGAGACCCAGTACTTC,CASSWGRETQYF
TRBV4-1,.,.,TRBJ2-2,TGCGCCAGCAGCCAAGATCCAGGGACCGGGGAGCTGTTTTTT,CASSQDPGTGELFF
TRBV13,TRBD1,.,TRBJ2-7,TGTGCCAGCAGCTCCCGGACAGGGCGGTACGAGCAGTACTTC,CASSSRTGRYEQYF
TRBV29-1,TRBD1,.,TRBJ2-7,TGCAGTGCTGGACAGGGTTTGAGGAGAGAGCAGTACTTC,CSAGQGLRREQYF
TRBV27,.,.,TRBJ2-7,TGTGCCAGCAGTCGATACGGGACTCCCGAGCAGTACTTC,CASSRYGTPEQYF
TRBV6-5,.,.,TRBJ1-1,TGTGCCAGCAGTTACTCAGGACGGGGCACTGAAGCTTTCTTT,CASSYSGRGTEAFF
TRBV6-4,.,.,TRBJ2-3,TGTGCCAGCAGTGACCAGGGCTCGGATTCAGATACGCAGTATTTT,CASSDQGSDSDTQYF
TRBV11-3,TRBD1,.,TRBJ2-3,TGTGCCAGCAGCTTAGGTACAGGGGGTGGTGCAGATACGCAGTATTTT,CASSLGTGGGADTQYF
TRBV5-5,.,.,TRBJ1-5,TGTGCCAGCAGCTCGGGACACCTTAGCAATCAGCCCCAGCATTTT,CASSSGHLSNQPQHF
TRBV6-5,TRBD1,.,TRBJ1-2,TGTGCCAGCAGGCGGGGACAGGGTATTTATGGCTACACCTTC,CASRRGQGIYGYTF
TRBV5-6,.,.,TRBJ2-6,TGTGCCAGCAAGGCGGCAGGGGCCAACGTCCTGACTTTC,CASKAAGANVLTF
TRBV6-1,TRBD2,.,TRBJ2-1,TGTGCCAGCAGTGAACCGATACTAGCGGGGGGGCCCAATGAGCAGTTCTTC,CASSEPILAGGPNEQFF
TRBV7-2,.,once,TRBJ2-5,TGTGCCAGCAGCTGGACACAACAAGAGACCCAGTACTTC,CASSWTQQETQYF
TRBV28,.,few,TRBJ1-1,TGTGCCAGCAGTTCTTTTACGGGAATTAGGACTGAAGCTTTCTTT,CASSSFTGIRTEAFF
TRBV29-1,.,.,TRBJ1-3,TGCAGCGTTGTTCCCCGGGGAAACACCATATATTTT,CSVVPRGNTIYF
TRBV18,TRBD1,few,TRBJ1-1,TGTGCCAGCTCACTGACAGGGGCTCGTAACACTGAAGCTTTCTTT,CASSLTGARNTEAFF
TRBV5-4,.,.,TRBJ1-4,TGTGCCAGCAGCGGCGGGGCAGGGAGTAATGAAAAACTGTTTTTT,CASSGGAGSNEKLFF
TRBV10-3,.,.,TRBJ2-7,TGTGCCATCAGTGAATCCCCAGGGAAGGCCTACGAGCAGTACTTC,CAISESPGKAYEQYF
TRBV21-1,.,once,TRBJ2-2,TGTGCCAGCAGCCAGATTGAGACTAGCGGGGCCTCAGCGGGAACCGGGGAGCTGTTTTTT,CASSQIETSGASAGTGELFF
TRBV19,TRBD1,once,TRBJ1-2,TGTGCCAGTAGCCCGGACAGGGAAAACTATGGCTACACCTTC,CASSPDRENYGYTF
TRBV5-5,TRBD1,.,TRBJ2-7,TGTGCCAGCAGCTTGGGGGGACAGGGGGCTCAAGAGCAGTACTTC,CASSLGGQGAQEQYF
TRBV29-1,.,.,TRBJ1-5,TGCAGCGTCGGAGGAGGGGGCAATCAGCCCCAGCATTTT,CSVGGGGNQPQHF
TRBV7-7,.,.,TRBJ2-5,TGTGCCAGCAGCTTAGCGGGGGGACGGCAAGAGACCCAGTACTTC,CASSLAGGRQETQYF
TRBV6-5,TRBD1,.,TRBJ1-1,TGTGCCAGCAGAATCGGACAGGCAGAAGCTTTCTTT,CASRIGQAEAFF
TRBV5-1,TRBD1,.,TRBJ1-6,TGCGCCAGCAGCTTGGGTCTTGGACAGGGTAATTCACCCCTCCACTTT,CASSLGLGQGNSPLHF
TRBV5-6,TRBD1,.,TRBJ1-4,TGTGCCAGCAGCAACTCTCCGGGACAGGGAACGGAAAAACTGTTTTTT,CASSNSPGQGTEKLFF
TRBV27,TRBD1,.,TRBJ1-6,TGTGCCAGCGCTAACAGGGGACCTAATAATTCACCCCTCCACTTT,CASANRGPNNSPLHF
TRBV30,.,once,TRBJ1-6,TGTGCCTCATCGGGGGGCTCCTATAATTCACCCCTCCACTTT,CASSGGSYNSPLHF
TRBV5-1,.,.,TRBJ1-1,TGCGCCAGCAGCTTGATGGGGGAGGGAGACACTGAAGCTTTCTTT,CASSLMGEGDTEAFF
TRBV7-9,.,.,TRBJ1-4,TGTGCCAGCAGCGGGCGACAGATTTCAACTAATGAAAAACTGTTTTTT,CASSGRQISTNEKLFF
TRBV5-8,.,.,TRBJ1-1,TGTGCCAGCAGCTTGGCCGTTTCCTCTGAAGCTTTCTTT,CASSLAVSSEAFF
TRBV28,TRBD1,.,TRBJ1-6,TGTGCCAGCAGCCCAGGGACAGGACGATCACCCCTCCACTTT,CASSPGTGRSPLHF
TRBV4-2,TRBD1,once,TRBJ1-2,TGTGCCAGCAGCCAAGCTGGCGACAGGGCTAGCGGCTACACCTTC,CASSQAGDRASGYTF
TRBV24-1,.,.,TRBJ1-4,TGTGCCATCCAACAGTGCCCAGCAACTAATGAAAAACTGTTTTTT,CAIQQCPATNEKLFF
TRBV5-6,TRBD1,once,TRBJ1-6,TGTGCCAGCAGCTTGTTTATGGACAGGGGGCGTTCACCCCTCCACTTT,CASSLFMDRGRSPLHF
TRBV6-1,TRBD1,.,TRBJ1-6,TGTGCCAGCAGTGCGGTCCCAGGGGGCTTTGATTCACCCCTCCACTTT,CASSAVPGGFDSPLHF
TRBV5-4,.,.,TRBJ2-5,TGTGCCAGCAGCTTGAGGGGACAAGAGACCCAGTACTTC,CASSLRGQETQYF
TRBV5-1,TRBD1,once,TRBJ1-2,TGCGCCAGCAGCTTGGAGGGGGCAGGTGGCTACACCTTC,CASSLEGAGGYTF
TRBV4-1,TRBD1,.,TRBJ2-7,TGCGCCAGCAGCCACGACAGGGGGAAAGAGCAGTACTTC,CASSHDRGKEQYF
TRBV9,.,.,TRBJ1-2,TGTGCCAGCAGCGGCGGGATAACAAGAAACTATGGCTACACCTTC,CASSGGITRNYGYTF
TRBV21-1,.,.,TRBJ2-7,TGTGCCAGCAGCAAACAGGGATCCTCCTACGAGCAGTACTTC,CASSKQGSSYEQYF
TRBV24-1,.,.,TRBJ2-7,TGTGCCACCAGTGATTTGACGGGTGAGCAGTACTTC,CATSDLTGEQYF
TRBV10-3,TRBD2,.,TRBJ2-2,TGTGCCATCAGTGCGCCGGGGGGATGGAACACCGGGGAGCTGTTTTTT,CAISAPGGWNTGELFF
TRBV5-1,.,.,TRBJ2-7,TGCGCCAGCAGCTCGACCAGGGGAACCTACGAGCAGTACTTC,CASSSTRGTYEQYF
TRBV7-3,TRBD2,once,TRBJ2-1,TGTGCCACCAATAGCGGGGGACTATACAATGAGCAGTTCTTC,CATNSGGLYNEQFF
TRBV5-4,TRBD2,.,TRBJ2-7,TGTGCCAGCAGCCGCTTACCCTCGACTAGCGGGGGATCCTACGAGCAGTACTTC,CASSRLPSTSGGSYEQYF
TRBV9,TRBD1,.,TRBJ2-7,TGTGCCAGCAGCTTTACAGGGGTTGGTAGCGTCTACGAGCAGTACTTC,CASSFTGVGSVYEQYF
TRBV15,.,.,TRBJ2-7,TGTGCCACCAGAGGTACAGGGAGGGACGAGCAGTACTTC,CATRGTGRDEQYF
TRBV7-9,.,.,TRBJ1-1,TGTGCCAGCAGCTTAGTGGGGGCTGTTGAAGCTTTCTTT,CASSLVGAVEAFF
TRBV5-5,TRBD2,.,TRBJ2-7,TGTGCCAGCATTCGACTAGCGGGGGGTATCCTCAGGGCCGAGCAGTACTTC,CASIRLAGGILRAEQYF